This note documents a single T cell receptor beta chain sequence. Germline assignment: CDR1 MDHEN and CDR2 SYDVKM. The CDR3 is 16 residues long. The J segment lost 6 bases and the V segment lost 6 bases, leaving 13 bases of the junction unmatched. Regarding treatment: roughly 19 received Ad26.COV2.S at low or high dose, single or two shots; roughly 5 received placebo; per-sample allocation not given. Sampling was performed 63 days after the first vaccine or placebo injection. Whoever gave the sample was an adult aged 18-55 years in Boston. This entry is derived from a study of Ad26.COV2.S vaccination and SARS-CoV-2 variants. Whole-study context: Once, or twice with 56 days between doses, Ad26.COV2.S was given intramuscularly.

Assay: immunoSEQ multiplex PCR; the TCRdb copy retains only in-frame clones and omits some. The sample includes about 330,000 clones, almost 90% of them seen just once. The gene calls are TRBV28 and TRBJ2-1; 8 nucleotides align to TRBD2. This sample comprised peripheral blood, obtained in a trial of Ad26.COV2.S vaccine versus placebo. This TCR was sampled from a person aged 18 to 59 who received the Ad26.COV2.S COVID-19 vaccine or a placebo. The CDR3 DNA follows: TGTGCCAGCAGGCCTTCCCCCTCTAGCGGGTTCAATGAGCAGTTCTTC. This translates into CASRPSPSSGFNEQFF.